This T cell receptor (beta chain) was obtained from a study of CXCR3-negative and CXCR3-positive naive CD8 T cells. Study-level results: The study found more hydrophobic TRB CDR3s in CXCR3-positive naive cells than in CXCR3-negative naive cells. After cryopreservation, CXCR3 expression dropped partially; most assays used fresh PBMCs. Surface CD5 was comparable between naive subsets; TCR strength was inferred from TRB CDR3 properties. Memory, not naive, CXCR3-negative and CXCR3-positive cells differed in TRBV-TRBJ usage.

With UMI labels, 5' RACE was used to prepare the TRB cDNA libraries. Using the 5' RACE reads, TCRdb records one entry per CDR3 protein without DNA. The listing records 120,000 to 150,000 distinct CDR3 sequences. Worth noting for this clonotype: The antigen remains undetermined.

CD8+ T cell subsets were each sorted in triplicate, about 290,000 cells apiece. The CDR3 is made up of 19 amino acids. The receptor's source is a human donor in good health. Some clones in this sample may be carry-over from other donors' samples. The sequenced sample was naive CXCR3+ CD8+ T cells from blood. Subset reported: CD45RO-CCR7+CD27+CD95- naive CD8+ T cells expressing CXCR3 (TNR3+). The V and J genes are TRBV21-1 and TRBJ2-6; TCRdb's D call, TRBD1, is unchecked because there is no DNA. TRBV21-1 is an annotated pseudogene. The CDR3 reads CASSKRGGGMDAGANVLTF.